This T cell receptor beta chain derives from a study of identical twins. This clonotype came up a few times. Germline V gene data show CDR1 as SGHRS and CDR2 as YFSETQ. Unmatched junction bases numbered 3, after V lost 1 base and J lost 0 bases. There are 16 residues in the CDR3. Each CDR3 protein is one row after TCRdb ran MiXCR on the 5' RACE reads. The data contain 500,000 to 650,000 distinct CDR3 sequences, 20% to 25% of them singletons. These data also featured in a second study, about yellow fever vaccine responses in identical twins.

The gene calls are TRBV5-1 and TRBJ2-1; 8 nucleotides match TRBD2. Source material: CD4+ T cells sorted from blood. The receptor was isolated from a young woman in good health. The CDR3 region has the DNA TGCGCCAGCAGCTTGACTAGCGGCCTCTCCTACAATGAGCAGTTCTTC. It translates to CASSLTSGLSYNEQFF.